The T cell receptor beta chain under discussion was sequenced for a study of Ad26.COV2.S vaccination and SARS-CoV-2 variants. Sequencing was performed with immunoSEQ multiplex PCR; in TCRdb, only in-frame clones are kept and a portion is missing. The sample contains 300,000 to 400,000 clones, roughly 84% of which appear only once. As to treatment: around 19 received Ad26.COV2.S at low or high dose, single or two shots; roughly 5 received placebo; per-sample allocation not given. Sampling occurred on day 63 after the first vaccine or placebo injection. Whoever gave the sample was an adult aged 18-55 years in Boston. CDR1 and CDR2 (germline): MNHEY, SVGAGI. V lost 0 bases, J lost 2 bases, and 6 bases lay in between. The CDR3 loop spans 14 amino acids. With respect to this clone: Antigen specificity is unknown.

Findings of the study overall: Reported post-vaccination CD8+ and CD4+ T cell responses to spike showed substantial breadth. Vaccine recipients surpassed placebo recipients in spike-specific TCR breadth.

The receptor was derived from a person aged 18-60 years who received the Ad26.COV2.S COVID-19 vaccine or a placebo. This chain links TRBV6-5 with TRBJ2-3, with unresolved D. Sequences were derived from peripheral blood, sampled in a trial of Ad26.COV2.S vaccine versus placebo. The CDR3 loop is CASSYSRHTDTQYF. The CDR3 region has the DNA TGTGCCAGCAGTTACTCGCGCCACACAGATACGCAGTATTTT.